Here is one TCR beta chain with its context. Antigen: not known. These data belong to a study of T cell responses to AZD1222 COVID-19 vaccine. Study findings and constraints: As reported, nearly half of all spike-specific TCRs target variant regions that are unmutated. The donor group comprised mostly white British people and more females; the analysis possibly underestimated clonal diversity. Across the whole spike, CD4 TCRs peaked at regions 160-218 and 743-854. After two AZD1222 doses, spike-specific TCR breadth and depth rose versus day 0.

Assay used: immunoSEQ multiplex PCR; TCRdb lists only in-frame clones, some missing. Its table lists around 140,000 clones. The CDR3 is 14 residues long. Per the germline V gene, CDR1 is SGHRS and CDR2 is YFSETQ. The germline V and J ends were trimmed by 4 bases and 2 bases, with 12 bases remaining between them. This TCR came from an adult in good health. The chain uses TRBV5-1 and TRBJ1-1; TRBD1 might be the D (5 bases). The source material was peripheral blood. The CDR3 bases are TGCGCCAGCAGCCCTATGGGGGGAAACACTGAAGCTTTCTTT. This codes for CASSPMGGNTEAFF. Full variable domain (remainder filled in from reference TRBV5-1 and TRBJ1-1): KAGVTQTPRYLIKTRGQQVTLSCSPISGHRSVSWYQQTPGQGLQFLFEYFSETQRNKGNFPGRFSGRQFSNSRSEMNVSTLELGDSALYLCASSPMGGNTEAFFGQGTRLTVV.